This T cell receptor beta chain was identified during a study of blood T cell repertoires in COVID-19. Across the whole study: The origin of the acute and convalescent COVID-19 samples was the United States, Italy and Spain.

Here immunoSEQ multiplex PCR was the method, and the copy in TCRdb shows in-frame clones only, minus some. In the table there are a few hundred thousand clones, 80% to 90% of which are singletons. The V gene end was trimmed by 3 bases and the J gene end by 3 bases; junction bases not matched to a gene: 5. Germline assignment: CDR1 SGHRS and CDR2 YFSETQ. This CDR3 region has 15 residues. The study counted Cohort 3 donors as recovered given two negative PCRs, clearance, or symptom resolution. The clonotype was recovered from a man in his thirties or forties who had recovered from COVID-19. The gene calls are TRBV5-1 and TRBJ2-3; 9 positions agree with TRBD2. Sequenced input: PBMCs or T cells enriched from blood (not recorded which). CDR3 loop: CASSSPSGETDTQYF. Here the CDR3 DNA reads TGCGCCAGCAGCTCTCCTAGCGGGGAAACAGATACGCAGTATTTT.